This T cell receptor beta chain was sequenced in a study of blood T cells in healthy people across ages. A second PCR of roughly 7 to 11 cycles used a sample-barcoded 5' primer and a J-beta primer mix. TCRdb re-called the 5' RACE reads with MiXCR, one entry per CDR3 protein. Of roughly 730,000 distinct CDR3 sequences detected, about 56% appear once; the ten largest clones hold around a quarter. Trimming took off 2 bases at V and 5 bases at J, with 18 bases between the two ends. The CDR3 spans 16 residues. Germline V gene lookup returns CDR1 MNHNS and CDR2 SASEGT. The source is a man aged 35 to 55 in good health. The chain carries TRBV6-1 and TRBJ1-1, with TRBD1 as a possible D gene (6 bases). Specimen: blood. The CDR3 nucleotides are TGTGCCAGCAGTGAATACCCGGGCCGGGGGGCAACTGAAGCTTTCTTT. Protein sequence: CASSEYPGRGATEAFF.